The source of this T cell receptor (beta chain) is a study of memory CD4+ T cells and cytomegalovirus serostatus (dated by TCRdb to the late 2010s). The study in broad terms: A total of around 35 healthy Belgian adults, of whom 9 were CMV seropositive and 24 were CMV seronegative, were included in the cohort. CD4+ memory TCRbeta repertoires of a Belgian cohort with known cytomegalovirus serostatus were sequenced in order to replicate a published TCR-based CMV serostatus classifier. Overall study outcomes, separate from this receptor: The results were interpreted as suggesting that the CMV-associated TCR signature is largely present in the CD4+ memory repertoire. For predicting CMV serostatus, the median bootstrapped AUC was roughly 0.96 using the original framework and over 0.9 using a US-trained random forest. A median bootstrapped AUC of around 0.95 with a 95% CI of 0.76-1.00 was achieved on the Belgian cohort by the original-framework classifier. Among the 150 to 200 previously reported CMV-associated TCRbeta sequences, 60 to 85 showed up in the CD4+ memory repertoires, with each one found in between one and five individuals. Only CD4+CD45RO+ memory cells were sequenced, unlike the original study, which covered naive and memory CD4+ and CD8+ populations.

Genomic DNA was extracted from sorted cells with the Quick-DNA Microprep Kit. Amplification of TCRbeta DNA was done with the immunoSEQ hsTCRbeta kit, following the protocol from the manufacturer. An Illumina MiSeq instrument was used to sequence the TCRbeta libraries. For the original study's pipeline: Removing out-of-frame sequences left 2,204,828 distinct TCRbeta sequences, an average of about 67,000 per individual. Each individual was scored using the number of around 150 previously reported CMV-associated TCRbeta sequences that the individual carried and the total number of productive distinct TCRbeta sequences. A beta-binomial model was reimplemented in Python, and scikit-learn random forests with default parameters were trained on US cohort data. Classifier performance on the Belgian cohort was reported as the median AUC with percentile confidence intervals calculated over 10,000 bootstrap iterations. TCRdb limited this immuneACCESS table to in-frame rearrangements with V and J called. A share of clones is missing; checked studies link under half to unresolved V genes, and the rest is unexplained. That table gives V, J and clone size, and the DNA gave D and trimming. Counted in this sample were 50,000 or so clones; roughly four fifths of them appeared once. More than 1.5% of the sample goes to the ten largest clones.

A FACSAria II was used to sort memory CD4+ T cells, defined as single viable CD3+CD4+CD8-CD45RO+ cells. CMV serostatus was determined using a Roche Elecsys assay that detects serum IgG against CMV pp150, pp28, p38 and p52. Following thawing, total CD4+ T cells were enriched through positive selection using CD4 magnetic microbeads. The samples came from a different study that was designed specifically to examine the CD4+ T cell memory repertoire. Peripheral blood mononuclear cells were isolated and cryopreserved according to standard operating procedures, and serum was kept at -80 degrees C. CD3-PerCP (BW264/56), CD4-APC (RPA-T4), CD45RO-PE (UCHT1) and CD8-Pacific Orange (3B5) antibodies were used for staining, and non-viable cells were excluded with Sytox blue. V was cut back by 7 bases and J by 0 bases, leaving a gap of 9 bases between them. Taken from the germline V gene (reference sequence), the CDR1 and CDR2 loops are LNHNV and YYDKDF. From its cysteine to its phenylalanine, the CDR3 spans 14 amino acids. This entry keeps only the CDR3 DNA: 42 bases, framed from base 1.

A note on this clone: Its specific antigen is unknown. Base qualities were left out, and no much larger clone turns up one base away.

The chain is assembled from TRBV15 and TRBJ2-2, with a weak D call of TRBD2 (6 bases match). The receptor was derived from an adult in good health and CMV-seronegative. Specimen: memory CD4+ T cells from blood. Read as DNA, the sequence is TGTGCCACCAAAAGGACTACGAACACCGGGGAGCTGTTTTTT. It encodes CATKRTTNTGELFF.